The sequence of this TCR beta chain was determined in a study of T-cell reconstitution after alpha-beta-depleted transplantation in children (dated by TCRdb to about 2016). About the investigation overall: T-cell immune reconstitution after TCRalphabeta/CD19-depleted allogeneic hematopoietic cell transplantation in children was quantitatively tracked in the study by means of TCR repertoire profiling.

V loses 4 bases of germline sequence and J loses 6 bases, and the interval between the two ends is 12 bases. According to the germline V gene (reference sequence), CDR1 reads DFQATT and CDR2 reads SNEGSKA. The CDR3 sequence holds 13 residues, the cysteine and phenylalanine included. Just CDR3 DNA is preserved here, 39 bases in frame from base 1. This clonotype came up many times. The antigen it recognizes is unknown. No clone much larger than this one lies a single base away; base qualities are absent. The method behind the library was PCR. For sequencing, an Illumina HiSeq 2500 was employed. TCR library preparation used molecular barcoding, with unique molecular identifiers applied to normalize quantification of the TCRbeta repertoire. The public reads were quality trimmed at Q25 with fastp and then assembled into clones with MiXCR by TCRdb, keeping productive beta chains. A single entry per CDR3 protein holds the most common genes and DNA from its merged rows. Here the sample has more than 550,000 distinct CDR3 sequences; about 10% occur a single time. The ten largest make up roughly 3.9% of the sample.

The input for sequencing was PBMCs from the stem cell graft donor, taken from the stem cell graft. The chain is made from TRBV20-1 and TRBJ1-4; tentative D gene TRBD1, with 5 bases matching. The TCR originated in a human donor who donated a stem cell graft to a child with acute myeloid leukemia. In nucleotide form, the sequence is TGCAGTGCTACCGACAGTTTTGATGAAAAACTGTTTTTT. Its translation reads: CSATDSFDEKLFF.